Here is one T cell receptor beta chain with its context. Its antigen is undetermined. This record comes from a study of blood T cells in healthy people across ages. General study results and limits: Naive and antigen-experienced cells were not separated, limiting conclusive comparison.

The authors isolated at least 6.5 million PBMCs per sample. PCR was performed a second time for roughly 6 to 12 cycles using a sample-barcoded 5' primer and a J-beta primer mix. TCRdb re-called the 5' RACE reads through MiXCR, storing one row per CDR3 protein. The sample consists of over 950,000 distinct CDR3 sequences, under 40% of them appearing once. Germline V CDR1 and CDR2: MNHEY, SVGAGI. Trimming cost V 5 bases and J 5 bases, with 15 bases left between them. The CDR3 spans 14 residues. The sequence was collected from a man in his late teens or twenties in good health. The V gene is TRBV6-5, the J gene TRBJ1-2, with D maybe TRBD1 (6 bases). The sample consisted of blood. CDR3 region: CASSAYRVGYGYTF. CDR3 in DNA: TGTGCCAGCAGTGCCTACAGGGTCGGGTATGGCTACACCTTC.